What follows are 24 T cell receptor beta chains derived from one specimen sequenced in a study of T cell changes during pregnancy in multiple sclerosis. Measured with immunoSEQ multiplex PCR; TCRdb has only the in-frame clones, and not every one. The sample lists some 77,000 clones; around 93% were seen once. Sequencing was performed on peripheral blood, taken after pregnancy. These receptors all stem from a female donor in good health, enrolled as a control in a pregnancy study.

The chain couples TRBV6-5 to TRBJ2-7, with D perhaps matching TRBD2 (5 bases). Germline-derived CDR1 and CDR2 are MNHEY and SVGAGI. V was cut by 6 bases and J by 3 bases, with 12 bases left in between. CDR3 length equals 13 residues. This chain's CDR3 is CASRGSPIYEQYF. The CDR3 DNA reads TGTGCCAGCAGAGGGAGCCCCATCTACGAGCAGTACTTC.

The J gene is TRBJ1-1, the V gene TRBV9, with 9 bases lining up with TRBD1. This CDR3 spans 15 amino acids. Germline V gene data show CDR1 as SGDLS and CDR2 as YYNGEE. The junction had 8 bases not matched to a gene; V was cut back by 3 bases and J by 5 bases. The CDR3 loop is CASSDQPGQGTEAFF. The DNA of the CDR3 is TGTGCCAGCAGCGACCAACCGGGACAGGGAACTGAAGCTTTCTTT.

The chain joins TRBV7-9 to TRBJ2-3, with D uncertain. With 1 base removed from V and 4 bases from J, the gap between germline ends came to 6 bases. The CDR3 consists of 13 residues. Germline V CDR1 and CDR2: SEHNR, FQNEAQ (reference sequence). CDR3 protein: CASSLVRADTQYF. CDR3 nucleotides: TGTGCCAGCAGCTTAGTTCGAGCAGATACGCAGTATTTT.

The CDR3 DNA reads as TGCGCCAGCAGCCAAGAGGCACTAGCTTCGACCGATGAGCAGTTCTTC. It yields the protein CASSQEALASTDEQFF. The chain combines TRBV4-1 with TRBJ2-1, with D tentatively TRBD2 (6 bases). From germline, CDR1 is MGHRA and CDR2 YSYEKL. CDR3 length: 16 amino acids. The V end lost 0 bases, the J end lost 8 bases, and 17 bases lay between the germline ends.

The chain has TRBV4-2 and TRBJ2-1; 13 bases are a match to TRBD2. CDR1 and CDR2 from the germline V gene are LGHNA and YNFKEQ. This CDR3 has 16 residues. J lost 8 bases, V lost 1 base, and 5 bases had no gene match. The CDR3 loop reads CASSQASGLAGYEQFF. CDR3 nucleotide sequence: TGTGCCAGCAGCCAAGCCTCGGGACTAGCGGGATATGAGCAGTTCTTC.

This sequence joins TRBV15 and TRBJ1-5; TRBD1 aligns across 7 bases. From germline, CDR1 is LNHNV and CDR2 YYDKDF (reference sequence). This CDR3 comprises 15 residues. With 4 bases clipped from V and 2 bases from J, the junction kept 5 bases outside the gene matches. CDR3 bases: TGTGCCACCAGCAAGAATACAGGGGGCAATCAGCCCCAGCATTTT. This translates into CATSKNTGGNQPQHF.

The chain carries TRBV6-5 and TRBJ2-7; tentative D call: TRBD1 (6 bases). CDR3 length: 13 amino acids. The germline V gene has CDR1 MNHEY and CDR2 SVGAGI. V lost 7 bases and J 4 bases, leaving 14 bases between the germline ends. Written as DNA, the CDR3 is TGTGCCAGCACAAGGGACACTAATTACGAGCAGTACTTC. It encodes CASTRDTNYEQYF.

The V and J genes are TRBV27 and TRBJ2-7; 11 bases agree with TRBD1. Trimming removed 4 bases from V and 6 bases from J; junction bases left unmatched: 2. In germline, CDR1 is MNHEY, CDR2 SMNVEV (reference sequence). The CDR3 has 13 residues. This chain's CDR3 is CASSYGTGGEQYF. In DNA, the CDR3 is TGTGCCAGCAGTTACGGGACAGGGGGCGAGCAGTACTTC.

This chain links TRBV6-5 with TRBJ2-3; 9 nucleotides align to TRBD2. V shed 2 bases, J shed 0 bases, and the junction held 3 bases outside the gene matches. From germline, CDR1 is MNHEY and CDR2 SVGAGI. There are 16 residues in the CDR3. The CDR3, as DNA: TGTGCCAGCAGTTACAGCGGGAGGTCTAGCACAGATACGCAGTATTTT. Residues: CASSYSGRSSTDTQYF.

V gene TRBV19 combines with J gene TRBJ2-1, with 8 bases matching TRBD1. The CDR3 runs to 16 residues. Germline loops: CDR1 LNHDA, CDR2 SQIVND (reference sequence). V was pared by 3 bases and J by 0 bases, with 4 bases of the junction left unmatched. The CDR3: CASSMGTGYSYNEQFF. The CDR3 DNA reads as TGTGCCAGTAGTATGGGGACAGGATACTCCTACAATGAGCAGTTCTTC. Combining the CDR3 with reference TRBV19 and TRBJ2-1 gives the whole variable domain DGGITQSPKYLFRKEGQNVTLSCEQNLNHDAMYWYRQDPGQGLRLIYYSQIVNDFQKGDIAEGYSVSREKKESFPLTVTSAQKNPTAFYLCASSMGTGYSYNEQFFGPGTRLTVL.

The rearrangement links TRBV28 to TRBJ1-1, with a possible D match to TRBD1 (5 bases). CDR3 length equals 14 residues. The ends were cut back, 4 bases at V and 2 bases at J, with 11 bases in the middle. CDR1 is MDHEN and CDR2 is SYDVKM in the germline V gene. CDR3 DNA sequence: TGTGCCAGCAGTTCCCCCGGGACTAACACTGAAGCTTTCTTT. It encodes CASSSPGTNTEAFF.

This clone was seen only once. The rearrangement joins TRBV30 to TRBJ1-2; 7 nucleotides match TRBD1. This CDR3 has 17 amino acids. Trimming took 2 bases from V and 2 from J; bases not matched to a gene: 14. CDR1 GTSNPN and CDR2 SVGIG come from the germline V gene (reference sequence). CDR3 in amino acids: CAWSSYMPGTVNYGYTF. CDR3 nucleotide sequence: TGTGCCTGGAGTAGTTATATGCCGGGGACAGTAAACTATGGCTACACCTTC.

V and J are TRBV7-6 and TRBJ1-4; D unresolved. Germline V gene lookup returns CDR1 SGHVS and CDR2 FNYEAQ. The CDR3 runs to 11 residues. V was trimmed by 4 bases and J by 6 bases, leaving 3 bases between them. The CDR3: CASSSYEKLFF. For the CDR3, the DNA is TGTGCCAGCAGCTCTTATGAAAAACTGTTTTTT.

The chain recombines TRBV27 with TRBJ1-4, with TRBD1 matching 10 bases. From germline, CDR1 is MNHEY and CDR2 SMNVEV (reference sequence). The CDR3 contains 15 residues. The V and J ends lost 6 bases and 8 bases, in that order; junction bases with no gene match: 9. CDR3 sequence reads: CASRRQGASGEKLFF. The CDR3 nucleotides read TGTGCCAGCAGAAGACAGGGGGCATCTGGGGAAAAACTGTTTTTT.

J is TRBJ1-1 and V is TRBV25-1, with a possible D match to TRBD1 (5 bases). Germline V gene data show CDR1 as MGHDK and CDR2 as SYGVNS. This CDR3 is 14 amino acids long. V dropped 10 bases and J dropped 3 bases, with 18 bases sitting between them. CDR3 protein: CATNPPGKYTEAFF. As DNA, the CDR3 is TGTGCCACCAACCCCCCAGGGAAGTACACTGAAGCTTTCTTT.

A single count supports this clone. This CDR3 reads CARGGLAAYNEQFF. Here the CDR3 DNA reads TGTGCCAGGGGCGGACTAGCGGCTTACAATGAGCAGTTCTTC. This chain connects TRBV30 to TRBJ2-1, with TRBD2 matching 10 bases. After removal of 8 bases from V and 4 bases from J, the junction contained 8 bases not matched to a gene. This CDR3 has 14 amino acids. Germline values: CDR1 GTSNPN, CDR2 SVGIG (reference sequence). The whole variable domain, remainder taken from reference TRBV30 and TRBJ2-1, is SQTIHQWPATLVQPVGSPLSLECTVEGTSNPNLYWYRQAAGRGLQLLFYSVGIGQISSEVPQNLSASRPQDRQFILSSKKLLLSDSGFYLCARGGLAAYNEQFFGPGTRLTVL.

This chain joins TRBV15 and TRBJ1-3, with 8 nucleotides matching TRBD1. This CDR3 is 15 amino acids long. J gave up 7 bases and V 0 bases, and 5 bases lay outside the gene matches. Germline CDR1 is LNHNV and CDR2 is YYDKDF (reference sequence). The CDR3 here is CATSRDGQGGNTIYF. The CDR3 DNA sequence: TGTGCCACCAGCAGAGACGGACAGGGAGGGAACACCATATATTTT. Full variable domain (rest looked up from reference TRBV15 and TRBJ1-3): DAMVIQNPRYQVTQFGKPVTLSCSQTLNHNVMYWYQQKSSQAPKLLFHYYDKDFNNEADTPDNFQSRRPNTSFCFLDIRSPGLGDTAMYLCATSRDGQGGNTIYFGEGSWLTVV.

The V call is TRBV7-9, the J call TRBJ2-1, with 8 bases aligning to TRBD2. Germline V gene data show CDR1 as SEHNR and CDR2 as FQNEAQ (reference sequence). The CDR3 runs to 12 residues. Losses at the gene ends were 3 bases for V and 15 bases for J; bases not matched to a gene: 7. DNA for the CDR3: TGTGCCAGCAGCTTCTCAGCGGGAGATCCGTTCTTC. Protein product: CASSFSAGDPFF.

The chain joins TRBV18 to TRBJ1-2; the D gene is possibly TRBD1 (5 bases). The V end was cut by 4 bases, the J end by 10 bases, with 16 bases between. CDR3 length: 13 amino acids. Germline-derived CDR1 and CDR2 are KGHSH and LQKENI. This CDR3 reads CASSQGIGRDYTF. Written as DNA, the CDR3 is TGTGCCAGCTCACAGGGGATAGGCCGCGACTACACCTTC.

This clone was detected only once. This chain joins TRBV7-2 and TRBJ1-1; weak D call: TRBD1 (5 bases). CDR3 length: 16 residues. Deletions cut 6 bases from V and 0 bases from J, with 17 bases between. Germline CDR1 is SGHTA and CDR2 is FQGNSA. The CDR3 DNA follows: TGTGCCAGCAGGAGTGCGGCAGGGTTATTGAACACTGAAGCTTTCTTT. It encodes CASRSAAGLLNTEAFF.

The V call is TRBV5-5, the J call TRBJ1-4; 7 bases agree with TRBD1. The length of the CDR3 is 15 residues. Looked up from germline, CDR1 is SGHKS and CDR2 is YYEKEE (reference sequence). V shed 6 bases, J shed 4 bases, and the junction held 9 bases outside the gene matches. The CDR3 protein is CASIPEGADNEKLFF. CDR3 bases: TGTGCCAGCATTCCTGAGGGGGCCGATAATGAAAAACTGTTTTTT.

J is TRBJ1-5 and V is TRBV19, with a possible D match to TRBD1 (5 bases). V lost 4 bases, J lost 4 bases, and 29 bases lay in between. This CDR3 comprises 20 residues. Looked up from germline, CDR1 is LNHDA and CDR2 is SQIVND (reference sequence). DNA for the CDR3: TGTGCCAGTAGTACCCGTTATTGGGCAGGGTTATACAACTTAAATCAGCCCCAGCATTTT. This sequence encodes CASSTRYWAGLYNLNQPQHF.

The chain has TRBV11-2 and TRBJ1-1; D is undetermined. V lost 3 bases and J 1 base, leaving 9 bases between the germline ends. This CDR3 contains 14 residues. The V gene's germline CDR1 is SGHAT and CDR2 FQNNGV. CDR3 residues: CASSFSLRNTEAFF. CDR3 DNA sequence: TGTGCCAGCAGCTTCTCCCTCAGGAACACTGAAGCTTTCTTT.

The rearrangement joins TRBV28 to TRBJ1-4; D gene uncertain. The CDR3 has 13 amino acids. Trimming stripped 3 bases from V and 4 bases from J, with 6 bases between. CDR1 and CDR2 (germline): MDHEN, SYDVKM. The CDR3 spells CASSLYRNEKLFF. CDR3 DNA sequence: TGTGCCAGCAGTTTGTATCGTAATGAAAAACTGTTTTTT.